These 10 T cell receptor beta chains were sequenced from one sample in a study of CD8 T cells in Susac syndrome. It was with random hexamers that about 0.45 to 1 ug RNA was reverse transcribed. TCRdb re-analysed the immunoSEQ multiplex PCR reads in MiXCR, keeping a single row per CDR3 protein. The profile covers around 120,000 distinct CDR3 sequences, with approximately 93% appearing a single time and about 0.096% taken by the ten largest. Sequenced material: CD4+ T cells from PBMCs. These receptors were taken from a human donor with multiple sclerosis.

The V gene is TRBV28, the J gene TRBJ1-5, with unresolved D. The V gene lost 5 bases and the J gene lost 4 bases, with 3 bases spanning the gap. This CDR3 spans 11 amino acids. Per the germline V gene, CDR1 is MDHEN and CDR2 is SYDVKM. The CDR3 loop is CASSKNQPQHF. CDR3 bases: TGTGCCAGCAGTAAAAATCAGCCCCAGCATTTT.

This clonotype was seen once. This chain connects TRBV7-8 to TRBJ2-7; D possibly uses TRBD1 or TRBD2 (5 bases each). Trimming left V 2 bases short and J 0 bases short, with 17 bases between. The CDR3 has 17 amino acids. Germline assignment: CDR1 SGHVS and CDR2 FQNEAQ. In nucleotides, the CDR3 is TGTGCCAGCAGCTTAAGCCCCTTCCCAGGGAGCTCCTACGAGCAGTACTTC. As protein: CASSLSPFPGSSYEQYF.

CDR3 sequence reads: CASSDDRATGELFF. The CDR3 coding sequence is TGTGCCAGCAGCGATGACAGGGCCACCGGGGAGCTGTTTTTT. J is TRBJ2-2 and V is TRBV11-2; TRBD1 matches 7 bases. The CDR3 runs to 14 residues. The trim removed 5 bases at V and 4 bases at J, leaving 4 bases unmatched. Germline loops: CDR1 SGHAT, CDR2 FQNNGV.

This chain connects TRBV7-2 to TRBJ1-2; possible D gene TRBD1, 5 bases. The CDR3 spans 14 residues. Looked up from germline, CDR1 is SGHTA and CDR2 is FQGNSA. V was shortened by 4 bases and J by 7 bases, with 16 bases between the two germline ends. This CDR3 is CASSSQGGGSGYTF. CDR3 bases: TGTGCCAGCAGCTCCCAGGGTGGCGGGTCTGGCTACACCTTC.

The chain recombines TRBV6-1 with TRBJ2-2; TRBD1 agrees at 8 bases. V shed 3 bases, J shed 6 bases, and the junction held 6 bases outside the gene matches. CDR3 length equals 15 residues. CDR1 MNHNS and CDR2 SASEGT come from the germline V gene. DNA for the CDR3: TGTGCCAGCAGTGATAGGACAGGGTTTGCCGGGGAGCTGTTTTTT. Its translation is CASSDRTGFAGELFF.

The V call is TRBV2, the J call TRBJ2-2; 9 bases agree with TRBD1. J gave up 7 bases and V 6 bases, and 9 bases lay outside the gene matches. This CDR3 region has 15 residues. CDR1 and CDR2 (germline): SNHLY, FYNNEI. Here the CDR3 reads CASSQGTGIVGELFF. In DNA form, the CDR3 reads TGTGCCAGCAGCCAAGGGACAGGGATTGTCGGGGAGCTGTTTTTT. The variable domain in full, completed from reference TRBV2 and TRBJ2-2, reads EPEVTQTPSHQVTQMGQEVILRCVPISNHLYFYWYRQILGQKVEFLVSFYNNEISEKSEIFDDQFSVERPDGSNFTLKIRSTKLEDSAMYFCASSQGTGIVGELFFGEGSRLTVL.

V is TRBV7-2 and J is TRBJ1-1; D is undetermined. Germline CDR1 SGHTA, CDR2 FQGNSA. Trimming took off 1 base at V and 8 bases at J, with 14 bases between the two ends. The CDR3 covers 14 residues. Here the CDR3 reads CASSLDPTTGEAFF. The CDR3 nucleotides are TGTGCCAGCAGCTTAGATCCAACTACCGGGGAAGCTTTCTTT.

The V call is TRBV23-1, the J call TRBJ1-2; the D gene is possibly TRBD1 (5 bases). TRBV23-1 is sorted into the ORF group, with uncertain function. The CDR3 has 14 residues. With 10 bases removed from V and 6 bases from J, the gap between germline ends came to 21 bases. The CDR3 nucleotides are TGCGCCACCCCAGGGACTCCACGGGAAAATGGCTACACCTTC. Protein sequence: CATPGTPRENGYTF.

This chain joins TRBV12-3 or TRBV12-4 and TRBJ2-7; unclear D gene. The CDR3 is 14 residues long. V lost 4 bases to trimming and J lost 0 bases, with 10 bases between them. For the CDR3, the DNA is TGTGCCAGCAGTTCGAAAGAGAGCTCCTACGAGCAGTACTTC. It is translated as CASSSKESSYEQYF.

The chain employs TRBV18 and TRBJ2-2; 8 nucleotides match TRBD1. CDR3 length equals 19 residues. Trimming cost V 3 bases and J 1 base; bases outside gene matches: 13. In germline, CDR1 is KGHSH, CDR2 LQKENI. CDR3 in amino acids: CASSPFMRIGQGNTGELFF. CDR3 sequence (DNA): TGTGCCAGCTCACCGTTTATGAGGATTGGACAGGGGAACACCGGGGAGCTGTTTTTT. Full variable domain (rest looked up from reference TRBV18 and TRBJ2-2): NAGVMQNPRHLVRRRGQEARLRCSPMKGHSHVYWYRQLPEEGLKFMVYLQKENIIDESGMPKERFSAEFPKEGPSILRIQQVVRGDSAAYFCASSPFMRIGQGNTGELFFGEGSRLTVL.